Sequencing of this T cell receptor beta chain was carried out in a study of regulatory T cells in long-lasting Graves disease. Study-level points and caveats: Newly diagnosed disease favored TRBV20-1 and TRBJ2-1 over persistent disease.

This clonotype was found a few times. The antigen remains undetermined. Described time point: persistent/refractory GD, antithyroid drugs over 5 years with positive TRAb. PBMCs were the source of the RNA used for TCR sequencing. CDR3 regions were amplified by Arm-PCR using iRepertoire HTBI primers to build TCR beta libraries. TCRdb re-called the multiplex PCR reads with MiXCR, one entry per CDR3 protein. The sample yields some 370,000 distinct CDR3 sequences, roughly 20% seen once. The germline V and J ends were trimmed by 2 bases and 2 bases, with 10 bases remaining between them. This CDR3 comprises 14 residues. Germline V gene lookup returns CDR1 SGHDT and CDR2 YYEEEE.

The input for sequencing was peripheral blood mononuclear cells (PBMCs), taken when the disease was refractory, from a patient treated with antithyroid drugs. The chain links TRBV5-6 to TRBJ1-2, with D perhaps TRBD1 (6 bases). This clonotype was sampled from a woman between 35 and 50 years old with Graves disease. DNA of the CDR3: TGTGCCAGCAGCTTCTACAGGGCGAACTATGGCTACACCTTC. Its protein is CASSFYRANYGYTF.